This passage covers 26 T cell receptor beta chains from one sample sequenced in a study of shared clonotypes between healthy human individuals. Naive CD8 populations comprised CD45RO-negative cells positively selected for CCR7, excluding terminally differentiated effector memory CD45RA+ cells. Assay: immunoSEQ multiplex PCR; the TCRdb copy retains only in-frame clones and omits some. The data contain millions of clones, about 95% of them singletons. Sequenced sample: naive CD8+ T cells sorted from blood. The source of these receptors is a man between 18 and 29 years old in good health.

The CDR3 spells CASILALQGDSGGNTIYF. CDR3 DNA: TGTGCCAGCATTTTAGCTCTCCAGGGTGATAGTGGCGGAAACACCATATATTTT. J is TRBJ1-3 and V is TRBV21-1; the listed D gene, TRBD1, was not tested against the DNA. TRBV21-1 is flagged as a pseudogene. The CDR3 extends over 18 amino acids.

The V call is TRBV29-1, the J call TRBJ1-2; a possible D gene is TRBD1 (6 bases). The CDR3 is 15 amino acids. The germline V and J ends were trimmed by 0 bases and 2 bases, with 13 bases remaining between them. Germline CDR1 reads SQVTM; CDR2 reads ANQGSEA. CDR3 bases: TGCAGCGTTGAAGATCTTCGACAGGAGAACTATGGCTACACCTTC. It yields the protein CSVEDLRQENYGYTF.

This chain connects TRBV29-1 to TRBJ2-3, with 10 bases aligning to TRBD2. The CDR3 has 18 amino acids. V lost 5 bases and J lost 2; bases outside the gene matches: 16. Germline V CDR1 and CDR2: SQVTM, ANQGSEA. This CDR3 is CSVQGLANNQLITDTQYF. The CDR3 DNA reads TGCAGCGTTCAGGGACTAGCGAATAACCAACTAATCACAGATACGCAGTATTTT.

V is TRBV4-3 and J is TRBJ2-1, with D unresolved. V was pared by 3 bases and J by 9 bases, with 21 bases between. In germline, CDR1 is LGHNA, CDR2 YSLEER. The CDR3 sequence is 16 residues long. CDR3 coding DNA: TGCGCCAGCAGCCAGAGTATCTCCTTCCCACTCGGTGAGCAGTTCTTC. Its protein is CASSQSISFPLGEQFF.

As for this clone: The identical CDR3 is also encoded by other nucleotide sequences in the sample. This chain links TRBV9 with TRBJ2-7; 7 bases are a match to TRBD2. The V and J ends lost 0 bases and 7 bases, in that order; junction bases with no gene match: 4. Germline loops: CDR1 SGDLS, CDR2 YYNGEE. The CDR3 is made up of 13 amino acids. The CDR3 loop reads CASSVGGSGEQYF. The DNA of the CDR3 is TGTGCCAGCAGCGTAGGCGGGAGTGGGGAGCAGTACTTC.

The chain combines TRBV4-2 with TRBJ1-5, with 7 bases matching TRBD1. There are 15 residues in the CDR3. Germline V gives CDR1 LGHNA, CDR2 YNFKEQ. V shed 1 base and J 1 base; nucleotides not matched to a gene: 1. The DNA for the CDR3 is TGTGCCAGCAGCCAAGTCAGGGGGAGCAATCAGCCCCAGCATTTT. Protein sequence: CASSQVRGSNQPQHF.

The count of this clone is one. The V gene is TRBV27, the J gene TRBJ2-7; D could derive from TRBD1 or TRBD2 (6 bases each). This CDR3 comprises 14 residues. Germline loops: CDR1 MNHEY, CDR2 SMNVEV (reference sequence). V dropped 5 bases and J dropped 6 bases, with 17 bases sitting between them. The CDR3 nucleotides read TGTGCCAGCAGTCCCCAGCAGTCGGGGGCCGAGCAGTACTTC. Its translation is CASSPQQSGAEQYF.

The CDR3 loop is CASNSGFEGGYTF. The CDR3 DNA reads TGTGCCAGTAACTCGGGGTTTGAGGGTGGCTACACCTTC. The V gene is TRBV19, the J gene TRBJ1-2; no firm D call. V was cut by 7 bases and J by 7 bases, with 16 bases left in between. The CDR3 covers 13 residues. CDR1 and CDR2 from the germline V gene are LNHDA and SQIVND (reference sequence).

The CDR3 region has the DNA TGTGCCACCTCTTGGGGACAGGGTAACGAGCAGTACTTC. Translation gives CATSWGQGNEQYF. This chain connects TRBV19 to TRBJ2-7; 9 bases are shared with TRBD1. CDR1 is LNHDA and CDR2 is SQIVND in the germline V gene (reference sequence). The CDR3 spans 13 residues. V shed 10 bases and J 5 bases; nucleotides not matched to a gene: 9.

The gene calls are TRBV6-1 and TRBJ1-6; D unclear. This CDR3 spans 12 amino acids. Germline-derived CDR1 and CDR2 are MNHNS and SASEGT. V dropped 6 bases and J dropped 5 bases, with 5 bases sitting between them. In DNA, the CDR3 is TGTGCCAGCAGGGGCGATAATTCACCCCTCCACTTT. It specifies CASRGDNSPLHF.

This chain connects TRBV5-1 to TRBJ2-6, with a weak D call TRBD1 (5 bases). Germline CDR1 and CDR2: SGHRS and YFSETQ. The V and J ends lost 4 bases and 1 base respectively, with 15 bases between them. The CDR3 extends over 17 amino acids. The CDR3 DNA is TGCGCCAGCAGCCTCAGGGCATTAGGGTCTGGGGCCAACGTCCTGACTTTC. It translates to CASSLRALGSGANVLTF.

The chain combines TRBV5-1 with TRBJ2-7, with 12 bases matching TRBD1. The CDR3 has 20 amino acids. Looked up from germline, CDR1 is SGHRS and CDR2 is YFSETQ. The trim removed 7 bases at V and 0 bases at J, leaving 20 bases unmatched. The CDR3 is CASRGTGGERDLRGSYEQYF. The CDR3 bases are TGCGCCAGCCGCGGGACAGGGGGCGAGAGGGACTTGAGGGGCTCCTACGAGCAGTACTTC.

This sequence joins TRBV7-3 and TRBJ2-2; D possibly corresponds to TRBD2 (6 bases). V lost 8 bases to trimming and J lost 3 bases, with 19 bases between them. Germline loops: CDR1 SGHTA, CDR2 FQGTGA. CDR3 length equals 16 residues. The CDR3 reads CASRELAGLDTGELFF. CDR3 coding DNA: TGTGCCAGCCGTGAACTTGCGGGACTGGACACCGGGGAGCTGTTTTTT.

V gene TRBV4-1 combines with J gene TRBJ2-1; TRBD2 matches 7 bases. V dropped 0 bases and J dropped 7; count of bases not matched to a gene: 15. CDR3 size: 18 residues. Germline V gives CDR1 MGHRA, CDR2 YSYEKL. CDR3 nucleotide sequence: TGCGCCAGCAGCCAAGATTGGTTAGGGGAGGGAATAGGTAATGAGCAGTTCTTC. Translated, it gives CASSQDWLGEGIGNEQFF.

This chain uses TRBV5-8 with TRBJ1-1; D gene unclear. CDR1 is SGHTS, CDR2 YDEGEE, per germline. The CDR3 covers 14 residues. Between the trimmed V and J ends, which lost 0 bases and 2 bases, there was a span of 8 bases. In nucleotides, the CDR3 is TGTGCCAGCAGCTTGGACGGCCAAAACACTGAAGCTTTCTTT. It is translated as CASSLDGQNTEAFF.

J is TRBJ2-7 and V is TRBV7-9; 8 bases line up with TRBD1. The CDR3 is made up of 14 amino acids. Losses at the gene ends were 3 bases for V and 3 bases for J; bases not matched to a gene: 4. The germline gives CDR1 SEHNR, CDR2 FQNEAQ (reference sequence). CDR3 residues: CASSFSGTGYEQYF. The CDR3 nucleotides read TGTGCCAGCAGCTTCTCAGGGACAGGCTACGAGCAGTACTTC.

J is TRBJ1-1 and V is TRBV18; no firm D call. The CDR3 loop spans 12 amino acids. The germline V gene has CDR1 KGHSH and CDR2 LQKENI. With 5 bases removed from V and 8 bases from J, the gap between germline ends came to 12 bases. The CDR3: CASSLGGREAFF. The CDR3 region has the DNA TGTGCCAGCTCATTGGGCGGCAGGGAAGCTTTCTTT.

CDR3 residues: CASSPGKYEQFF. The CDR3 coding sequence is TGTGCCAGCAGCCCTGGCAAGTATGAGCAGTTCTTC. V usage is TRBV5-4 and J usage is TRBJ2-1; D remains ambiguous. The CDR3 sequence is 12 residues long. V was cut by 4 bases and J by 8 bases, with 10 bases left in between. CDR1 is SGHNT, CDR2 YYREEE, per germline (reference sequence).

This chain uses TRBV5-4 with TRBJ1-1; D remains unclear. Germline V lookup: CDR1 SGHNT, CDR2 YYREEE (reference sequence). This CDR3 has 12 residues. The ends were cut back, 1 base at V and 3 bases at J, with 4 bases in the middle. The CDR3 protein is CASSLFDTEAFF. CDR3 DNA sequence: TGTGCCAGCAGCTTGTTCGACACTGAAGCTTTCTTT.

The chain employs TRBV4-3 and TRBJ1-3; D may be TRBD1 (5 bases). V was cut by 3 bases and J by 0 bases, with 12 bases left in between. Looked up from germline, CDR1 is LGHNA and CDR2 is YSLEER. The CDR3 extends over 16 amino acids. In nucleotides, the CDR3 is TGCGCCAGCAGCCAGTGGGGACCTCCCTCTGGAAACACCATATATTTT. It codes for CASSQWGPPSGNTIYF.

The chain is built from TRBV7-6 and TRBJ2-1, with D hard to call. V was clipped by 1 base and J by 3 bases, with 10 bases between them. CDR1 is SGHVS, CDR2 FNYEAQ, per germline. The CDR3 runs to 15 residues. CDR3 amino acids: CASSLDIDGYNEQFF. The CDR3 bases are TGTGCCAGCAGCTTAGATATAGACGGCTACAATGAGCAGTTCTTC.

The chain has TRBV2 and TRBJ2-7; the match to TRBD2 covers 7 bases. CDR3 length: 16 residues. Germline assignment: CDR1 SNHLY and CDR2 FYNNEI. V lost 8 bases to trimming and J lost 2 bases; unmatched junction nucleotides: 15. CDR3 coding DNA: TGTGCCAGCTCCCCAGGGAGGGGAGTAAGCCCCTACGAGCAGTACTTC. Amino acids: CASSPGRGVSPYEQYF.

V and J are TRBV9 and TRBJ2-3, with 8 positions matching TRBD2. V was clipped by 0 bases and J by 7 bases; unmatched bases: 4. The CDR3 runs to 14 residues. The V gene's germline CDR1 is SGDLS and CDR2 YYNGEE. CDR3 amino acids: CASSVAPSGYTQYF. The CDR3 DNA sequence: TGTGCCAGCAGCGTAGCTCCTAGCGGGTATACGCAGTATTTT. Looking up the rest from reference TRBV9 and TRBJ2-3 gives the full variable domain: DSGVTQTPKHLITATGQRVTLRCSPRSGDLSVYWYQQSLDQGLQFLIQYYNGEERAKGNILERFSAQQFPDLHSELNLSSLELGDSALYFCASSVAPSGYTQYFGPGTRLTVL.

The chain is built from TRBV6-5 and TRBJ2-2; TRBD2 might be the D (7 bases). Germline assignment: CDR1 MNHEY and CDR2 SVGAGI. The CDR3 is 15 residues long. V lost 0 bases and J lost 7, with 12 bases in between. The CDR3: CASSYSGGLVGELFF. For the CDR3, the DNA is TGTGCCAGCAGTTACTCCGGGGGGCTGGTCGGGGAGCTGTTTTTT.

Remarks on this clone: The germline gene is not matched at one end of the junction; a read error may be the cause. The CDR3 nucleotides read TGTGCCAGCTCACCAAGGGTAGATCCGCAGTATTTT. It yields the protein CASSPRVDPQYF. This sequence joins TRBV18 and TRBJ2-3; D gene unclear. This CDR3 contains 12 residues. In germline, CDR1 is KGHSH, CDR2 LQKENI.

The CDR3 DNA reads TGTGCCAGCAGTGAAGTCACAGGGGTCGGTGAGCAGTTCTTC. Its translation: CASSEVTGVGEQFF. The gene calls are TRBV2 and TRBJ2-1; 7 positions match TRBD1. The CDR3 is made up of 14 amino acids. CDR1 and CDR2 from the germline V gene are SNHLY and FYNNEI. The V and J ends lost 1 base and 9 bases, in that order; junction bases with no gene match: 6.